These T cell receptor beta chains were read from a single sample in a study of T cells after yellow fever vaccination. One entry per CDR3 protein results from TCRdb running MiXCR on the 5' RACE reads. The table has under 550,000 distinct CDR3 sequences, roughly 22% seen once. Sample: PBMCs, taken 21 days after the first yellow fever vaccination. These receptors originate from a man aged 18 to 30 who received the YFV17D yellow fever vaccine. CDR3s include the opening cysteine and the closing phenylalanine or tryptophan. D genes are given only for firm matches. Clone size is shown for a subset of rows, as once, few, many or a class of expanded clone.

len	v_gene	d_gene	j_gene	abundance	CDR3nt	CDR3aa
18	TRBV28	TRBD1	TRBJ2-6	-	TGTGCCAGCAGCTACACCGGGACAGTACACTCTGGGGCCAACGTCCTGACTTTC	CASSYTGTVHSGANVLTF
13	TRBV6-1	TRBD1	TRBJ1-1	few	TGTGCCAGCGGGGGACAGGCGAACACTGAAGCTTTCTTT	CASGGQANTEAFF
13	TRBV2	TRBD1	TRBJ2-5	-	TGTGCCAGCACCGGGACAGGAGAAGAGACCCAGTACTTC	CASTGTGEETQYF
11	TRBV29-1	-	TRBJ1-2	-	TGCAGCGTTGAAGATCTGCGTGGCTACACCTTC	CSVEDLRGYTF
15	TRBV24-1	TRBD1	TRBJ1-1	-	TGTGCCACCAGTGATGCGACAGGGGGCTGGACTGAAGCTTTCTTT	CATSDATGGWTEAFF
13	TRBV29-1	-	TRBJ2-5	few	TGCAGCGTTGTAGGGGTAGCCCCAGAGACCCAGTACTTC	CSVVGVAPETQYF
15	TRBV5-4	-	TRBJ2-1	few	TGTGCCAGCAGCCTGACTAGTACCTCCTACAATGAGCAGTTCTTC	CASSLTSTSYNEQFF
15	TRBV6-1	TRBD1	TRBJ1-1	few	TGTGCCAGCAGTGAGGACAGGGGGCAGGTCACTGAAGCTTTCTTT	CASSEDRGQVTEAFF
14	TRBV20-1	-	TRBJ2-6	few	TGCAGTGCTAGTGTGGCGACCGGGGCCAACGTCCTGACTTTC	CSASVATGANVLTF
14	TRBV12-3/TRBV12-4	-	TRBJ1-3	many	TGTGCCAGCAGCAGCAGGGTCTCTGGAAACACCATATATTTT	CASSSRVSGNTIYF
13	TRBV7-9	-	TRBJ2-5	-	TGTGCCACCCTGGGTGGGACGCAAGAGACCCAGTACTTC	CATLGGTQETQYF
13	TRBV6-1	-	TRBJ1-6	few	TGTGCCAGCAGTGAAACAGGAGGTTCACCCCTCCACTTT	CASSETGGSPLHF
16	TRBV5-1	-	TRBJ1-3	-	TGCGCCAGCAGCTTGGTAGGGTCGGTTTCTGGAAACACCATATATTTT	CASSLVGSVSGNTIYF
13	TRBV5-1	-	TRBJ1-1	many	TGCGCCAGCAGCTTGAGTCAGTACACTGAAGCTTTCTTT	CASSLSQYTEAFF
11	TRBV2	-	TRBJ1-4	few	TGTGCCGGAGGACAGAATGAAAAACTGTTTTTT	CAGGQNEKLFF
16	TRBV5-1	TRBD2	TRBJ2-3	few	TGCGCCAGCAGCTCCGGACACGCGGGGGTGACAGATACGCAGTATTTT	CASSSGHAGVTDTQYF
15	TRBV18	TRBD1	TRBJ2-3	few	TGTGCCAGCTCACCCCTCCAGGGGGGCACAGATACGCAGTATTTT	CASSPLQGGTDTQYF
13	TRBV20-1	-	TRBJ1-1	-	TGCAGTGCTCCCCGAACAGGGAACACTGAAGCTTTCTTT	CSAPRTGNTEAFF
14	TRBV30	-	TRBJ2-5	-	TGTGCCTGGAGTGTGGGGGCGGTCGTGGAGACCCAGTACTTC	CAWSVGAVVETQYF
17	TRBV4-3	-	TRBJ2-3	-	TGCGCCAGCAGCCAAGACCCCTCTTCGGGGGCGCCAGATACGCAGTATTTT	CASSQDPSSGAPDTQYF
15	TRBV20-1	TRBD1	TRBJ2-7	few	TGCAGTGCTAGAGACGACAGGGTCTATTCTGGCGAGCAGTACTTC	CSARDDRVYSGEQYF
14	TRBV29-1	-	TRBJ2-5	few	TGCAGCGTTGAGGGGGGGGCGTCCAGGGAGACCCAGTACTTC	CSVEGGASRETQYF
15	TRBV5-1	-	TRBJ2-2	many	TGCGCCAGCAGCTTGGCCGGGCTGGAGACCGGGGAGCTGTTTTTT	CASSLAGLETGELFF
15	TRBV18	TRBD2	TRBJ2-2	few	TGTGCCAGCTCACCAACGTCTAGCGGGACCGGGGAGCTGTTTTTT	CASSPTSSGTGELFF
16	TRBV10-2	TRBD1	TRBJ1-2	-	TGCGCCAGCAGTGAGCCGACCGGGACAGGGACACATGGCTACACCTTC	CASSEPTGTGTHGYTF
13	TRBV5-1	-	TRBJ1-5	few	TGCGCCAGCAGCTTGAAAGCGGGTCAGCCCCAGCATTTT	CASSLKAGQPQHF
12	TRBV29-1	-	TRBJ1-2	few	TGCAGCGTTGTATCGGGGCTTGATGGCTACACCTTC	CSVVSGLDGYTF
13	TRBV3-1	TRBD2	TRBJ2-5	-	TGTGCCAGCCGACTAGCGGGGAAAGAGACCCAGTACTTC	CASRLAGKETQYF
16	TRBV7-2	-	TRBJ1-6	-	TGTGCCAGCAGCGCCCGCGGCGGGGTTTTAGGTTCACCCCTCCACTTT	CASSARGGVLGSPLHF
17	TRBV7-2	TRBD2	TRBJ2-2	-	TGTGCCAGCAGCTTCAGTCCCGGGACTAGCCGAACCGGGGAGCTGTTTTTT	CASSFSPGTSRTGELFF
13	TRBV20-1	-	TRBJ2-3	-	TGCAGTGCTAGAGAAGGTGGCGCAGATACGCAGTATTTT	CSAREGGADTQYF
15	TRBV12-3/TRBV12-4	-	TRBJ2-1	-	TGTGCCAGCAGTTTCATACAGGGGAGGTACAATGAGCAGTTCTTC	CASSFIQGRYNEQFF
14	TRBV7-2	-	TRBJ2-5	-	TGTGCCAGCAGCTTAAGACGGACTCAAGAGACCCAGTACTTC	CASSLRRTQETQYF
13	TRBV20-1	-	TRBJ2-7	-	TGCAGTGCCATTGGAGAAGAGGGGGACGAGCAGTACTTC	CSAIGEEGDEQYF
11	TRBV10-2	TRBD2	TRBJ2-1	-	TGCGCCAGCAGTAGCGGGGGGGCGCAGTTCTTC	CASSSGGAQFF
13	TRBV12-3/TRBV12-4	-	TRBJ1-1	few	TGTGCCAGCAGTTCCTTAGACAGGTTGTGGGCTTTCTTT	CASSSLDRLWAFF
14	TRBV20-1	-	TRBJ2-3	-	TGCAGTGCTAGACGGGAAGGGGTTTCAGATACGCAGTATTTT	CSARREGVSDTQYF
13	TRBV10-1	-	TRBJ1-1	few	TGCGCCAGCAGTGAGTCGGTAGGGTCGGAAGCTTTCTTT	CASSESVGSEAFF
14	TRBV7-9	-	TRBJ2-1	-	TGTGCCAGCAGCTTAGCTGTGGGGGCGGGTGAGCAGTTCTTC	CASSLAVGAGEQFF
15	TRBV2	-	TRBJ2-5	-	TGTGCCAGCAGTGACCCTGACAGGTACCAAGAGACCCAGTACTTC	CASSDPDRYQETQYF
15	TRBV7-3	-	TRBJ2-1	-	TGTGCCAGCAGCTTAACGCGGGGTGAGAACAATGAGCAGTTCTTC	CASSLTRGENNEQFF
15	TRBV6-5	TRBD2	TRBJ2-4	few	TGTGCCAGCAGTTACGATGGGTGGGGGGGAAACATTCAGTACTTC	CASSYDGWGGNIQYF
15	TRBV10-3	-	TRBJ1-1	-	TGTGCCATCAGTGATAAGGGAGTGGGCGACACTGAAGCTTTCTTT	CAISDKGVGDTEAFF
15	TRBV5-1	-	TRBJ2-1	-	TGCGCCAGCAGCCGAGGGGGGTATTCCTACAATGAGCAGTTCTTC	CASSRGGYSYNEQFF
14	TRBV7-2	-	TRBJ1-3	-	TGTGCCAGCGGACGGGGGGCACCTGGAAACACCATATATTTT	CASGRGAPGNTIYF
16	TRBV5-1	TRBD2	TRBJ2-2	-	TGCGCCAGCAGCTTGGTGACTAGCGGGGTGACCGGGGAGCTGTTTTTT	CASSLVTSGVTGELFF
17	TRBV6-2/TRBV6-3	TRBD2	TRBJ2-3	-	TGTGCCAGCAGTTACTGGGGACTAGCGGGGTCGGTAGATACGCAGTATTTT	CASSYWGLAGSVDTQYF
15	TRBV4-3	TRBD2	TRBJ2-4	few	TGCGCCAGCAGCCAAGGGGGGGGTTCCAAAAACATTCAGTACTTC	CASSQGGGSKNIQYF
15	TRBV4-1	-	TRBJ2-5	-	TGCGCCAGCAGCCAAGAGAGAAGGACTAAAGAGACCCAGTACTTC	CASSQERRTKETQYF
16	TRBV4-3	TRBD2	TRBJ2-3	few	TGCGCCAGCAGCCAAGGACTAGCGGGGGGCGGGGATACGCAGTATTTT	CASSQGLAGGGDTQYF